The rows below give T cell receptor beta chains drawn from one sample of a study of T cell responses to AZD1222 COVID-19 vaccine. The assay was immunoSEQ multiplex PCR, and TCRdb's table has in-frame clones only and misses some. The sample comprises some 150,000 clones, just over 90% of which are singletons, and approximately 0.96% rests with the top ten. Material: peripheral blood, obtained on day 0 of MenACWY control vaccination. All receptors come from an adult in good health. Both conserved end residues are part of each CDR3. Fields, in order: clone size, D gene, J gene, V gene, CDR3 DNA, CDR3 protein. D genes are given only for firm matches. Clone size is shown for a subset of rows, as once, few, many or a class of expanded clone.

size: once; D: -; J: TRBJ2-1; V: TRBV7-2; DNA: TGTGCCAGCAGCCAAGGTGATGAGCAGTTCTTC; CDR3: CASSQGDEQFF
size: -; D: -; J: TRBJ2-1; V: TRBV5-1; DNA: TGCGCCAGCAGAGAGTTGCAGGGTGGTGAGCAGTTCTTC; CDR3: CASRELQGGEQFF
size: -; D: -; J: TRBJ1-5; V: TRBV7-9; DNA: TGTGCCAGCAGCTCTAGTAAATATAGCAATCAGCCCCAGCATTTT; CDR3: CASSSSKYSNQPQHF
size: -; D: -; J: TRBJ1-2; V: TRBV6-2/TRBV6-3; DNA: TGTGCCAGCAGTTCCTTGTCCAGGGCTGGCTATGGCTACACCTTC; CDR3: CASSSLSRAGYGYTF
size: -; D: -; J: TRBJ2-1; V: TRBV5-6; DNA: TGTGCCAGCAGCTTTCGGGGCTTCAATGGAAATGAGCAGTTCTTC; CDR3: CASSFRGFNGNEQFF
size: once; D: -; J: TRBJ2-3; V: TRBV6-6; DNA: TGTGCCAGCAGTTACCCCAGCCGAGCTACGCAGTATTTT; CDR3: CASSYPSRATQYF
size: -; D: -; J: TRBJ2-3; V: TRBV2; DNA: TGTGCCAGCAGTGGCGCTTGGACAGATACGCAGTATTTT; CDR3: CASSGAWTDTQYF
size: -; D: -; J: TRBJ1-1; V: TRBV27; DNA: TGTGCCAGCAGTTTATCGGCGGGGGGTAACACTGAAGCTTTCTTT; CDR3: CASSLSAGGNTEAFF
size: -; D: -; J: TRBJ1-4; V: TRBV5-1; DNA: TGCGCCAGCAGCCCCACCGGACTTTCGCCTGGTGAAAAACTGTTTTTT; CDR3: CASSPTGLSPGEKLFF
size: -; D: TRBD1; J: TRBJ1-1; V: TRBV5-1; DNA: TGCGCCAGCAGCGTGGACAGGTTAAGTATAGCCACTGAAGCTTTCTTT; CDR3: CASSVDRLSIATEAFF
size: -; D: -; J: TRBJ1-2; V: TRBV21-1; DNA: TGTGCCAGCAGCAAAGCGGCAGGCGAAGCTAACTATGGCTACACCTTC; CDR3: CASSKAAGEANYGYTF
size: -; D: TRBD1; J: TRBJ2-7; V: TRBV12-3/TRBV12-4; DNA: TGTGCCAGCAGTTTGGGACAGGGATACGAGCAGTACTTC; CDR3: CASSLGQGYEQYF
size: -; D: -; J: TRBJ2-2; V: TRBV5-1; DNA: TGCGCCAGCAGGCGGAGTGATGGAACCAGTTTTAACACCGGGGAGCTGTTTTTT; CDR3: CASRRSDGTSFNTGELFF
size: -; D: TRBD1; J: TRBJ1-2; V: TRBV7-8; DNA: TGTGCCAGCAGCTTAAGGAGGGGGCGTGATGGCTACACCTTC; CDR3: CASSLRRGRDGYTF
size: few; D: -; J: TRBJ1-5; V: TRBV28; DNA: TGTGCCAGCAGTTCGCAGGGACCTTATCAGCCCCAGCATTTT; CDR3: CASSSQGPYQPQHF
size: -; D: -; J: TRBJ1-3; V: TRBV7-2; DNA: TGTGCCAGCAGCTTATCCACACTTGGAAACACCATATATTTT; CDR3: CASSLSTLGNTIYF
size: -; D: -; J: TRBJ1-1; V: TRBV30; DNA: TGTGCCTGGAGTGTATCCCGACAAGGCACTGAAGCTTTCTTT; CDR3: CAWSVSRQGTEAFF
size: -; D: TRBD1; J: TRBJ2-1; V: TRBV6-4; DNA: TGTGCCAGCAGTGGCTTGCCCCCGGGACAGGGGGATAATGAGCAGTTCTTC; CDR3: CASSGLPPGQGDNEQFF
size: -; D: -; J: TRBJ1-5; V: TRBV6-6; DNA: TGTGCCAGCAGTTACTCAGGTTTAGATAATCAGCCCCAGCATTTT; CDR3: CASSYSGLDNQPQHF
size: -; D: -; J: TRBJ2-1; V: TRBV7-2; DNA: TGTGCCAGCGCCGCTAGGAGGGCCGACGATGAGCAGTTCTTC; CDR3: CASAARRADDEQFF
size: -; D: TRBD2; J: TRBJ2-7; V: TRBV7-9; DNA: TGTGCCAGCAGCTCCAAGGGACTAGCGCGCTACTACGAGCAGTACTTC; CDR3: CASSSKGLARYYEQYF
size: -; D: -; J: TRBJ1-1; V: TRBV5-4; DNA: TGTGCCAGCAGCTTGGAGACGGCCACGCGGGCTTTCTTT; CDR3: CASSLETATRAFF
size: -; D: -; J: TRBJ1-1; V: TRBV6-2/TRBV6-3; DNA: TGTGCCAGCAGTCCCCTGAGAGGAGCAAAGAACACTGAAGCTTTCTTT; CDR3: CASSPLRGAKNTEAFF
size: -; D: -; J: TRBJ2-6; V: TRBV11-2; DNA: TGTGCCAGCAGCGCCCTCACAGGGGCCAACGTCCTGACTTTC; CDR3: CASSALTGANVLTF
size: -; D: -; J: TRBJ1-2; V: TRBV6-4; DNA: TGTGCCAGCAGTGACCACAGGGTAGGCTACACCTTC; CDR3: CASSDHRVGYTF
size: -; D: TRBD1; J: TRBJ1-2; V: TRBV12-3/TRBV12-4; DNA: TGTGCCAGCAGTTCGACAGGGCATCATGGCTACACCTTC; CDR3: CASSSTGHHGYTF
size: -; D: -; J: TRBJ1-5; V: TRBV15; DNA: TGTGCCACCAGCAAGGGGACAAGAGATCAGCCCCAGCATTTT; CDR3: CATSKGTRDQPQHF
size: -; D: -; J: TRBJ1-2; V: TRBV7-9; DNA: TGTGCCAGCAGCTTAGCCGAGGTGAGCTATGGCTACACCTTC; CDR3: CASSLAEVSYGYTF